The 24 T cell receptor beta chains reported below all come from one sample, sequenced in a study of CD8+CD57+ T cells in acquired aplastic anemia. Genomic DNA served as template for TCR beta VDJ and CDR3 profiling. Each CDR3 protein is one row after TCRdb ran MiXCR on the reads. The sample lists about 160,000 distinct CDR3 sequences, less than 50% seen once, with under 40% in the top ten. CD8+CD57+ cell expansion had been shown by flow cytometry in patients chosen for sequencing. Sequencing was performed on sorted CD4+, CD8+, or CD8+CD57+ T cells (not recorded which) from PBMCs. Receptors originate from a human donor with aplastic anemia.

V usage is TRBV19 and J usage is TRBJ2-2; 7 bases are shared with TRBD2. This CDR3 comprises 15 residues. Germline CDR1 reads LNHDA; CDR2 reads SQIVND (reference sequence). Germline trimming cut 1 base from V and 6 bases from J; bases unmatched to any gene: 5. The CDR3 DNA sequence: TGTGCCAGTAGTATAGCAACTAGCGTGGCCGGGGAGCTGTTTTTT. Residues: CASSIATSVAGELFF.

As for this clonotype: The CDR3 does not end in the conserved phenylalanine or tryptophan, so this is likely a read error. This chain joins TRBV5-1 and TRBJ1-5; D might be TRBD1 (5 bases). The CDR3 has 14 residues. The germline V gene encodes CDR1 SGHRS and CDR2 YFSETQ. V lost 0 bases and J lost 1, with 5 bases in between. The chain's CDR3 is CASSLGQSNQPQHS. CDR3 in DNA: TGCGCCAGCAGCTTGGGACAGAGCAATCAGCCCCAGCATTCT.

The chain recombines TRBV7-6 with TRBJ2-2; the D is unclear. Trimming shortened V by 1 base and J by 6 bases, and 9 bases separated the two germline ends. Germline lookup yields CDR1 SGHVS and CDR2 FNYEAQ. The CDR3 is 14 amino acids. The DNA for the CDR3 is TGTGCCAGCAGCTTAGATCGCCCAGCCGGGGAGCTGTTTTTT. Protein product: CASSLDRPAGELFF.

This clonotype was seen at least ten times. The chain recombines TRBV7-2 with TRBJ2-1, with a possible D match to TRBD1 (7 bases). Trimming took off 4 bases at V and 3 bases at J, with 13 bases between the two ends. CDR3 length equals 15 residues. Germline V lookup: CDR1 SGHTA, CDR2 FQGNSA. The CDR3 sequence: CASSSHQGGYNEQFF. The DNA for the CDR3 is TGTGCCAGCAGCTCGCACCAGGGGGGCTACAATGAGCAGTTCTTC.

This chain uses TRBV6-4 with TRBJ1-6; 8 bases fit TRBD1. The CDR3 extends over 14 amino acids. Germline values: CDR1 MRHNA, CDR2 SNTAGT. Unmatched junction bases numbered 2, after V lost 3 bases and J lost 7 bases. CDR3 sequence: CASSEGTGNSPLHF. Written as DNA, the CDR3 is TGTGCCAGCAGTGAGGGGACAGGAAATTCACCCCTCCACTTT.

The chain employs TRBV20-1 and TRBJ1-6; D gene unclear. Germline V gene sequence: CDR1 DFQATT, CDR2 SNEGSKA (reference sequence). The V end lost 0 bases, the J end lost 7 bases, and 13 bases lay between the germline ends. The CDR3 runs to 15 residues. The chain's CDR3 is CSARDGLALNSPLHF. Here the CDR3 DNA reads TGCAGTGCTAGAGATGGTCTTGCCCTCAATTCACCCCTCCACTTT.

The chain uses TRBV6-4 and TRBJ2-3; 9 nucleotides agree with TRBD1. Germline V gene sequence: CDR1 MRHNA, CDR2 SNTAGT. After removal of 2 bases from V and 2 bases from J, the junction contained 2 bases not matched to a gene. The CDR3 is made up of 15 amino acids. This CDR3 is CASSDGQGNTDTQYF. The DNA for the CDR3 is TGTGCCAGCAGTGACGGACAGGGGAACACAGATACGCAGTATTTT.

The chain is built from TRBV5-1 and TRBJ2-7, with 7 bases identical to TRBD1. Germline assignment: CDR1 SGHRS and CDR2 YFSETQ. Trimming at V came to 4 bases and at J to 3 bases, leaving 13 bases not matched to a gene. This CDR3 spans 16 amino acids. Here the CDR3 reads CASSTGQTTLLYEQYF. The CDR3 nucleotides are TGCGCCAGCAGCACGGGACAGACCACTTTACTCTACGAGCAGTACTTC.

This clonotype has a count of ten or more. The chain joins TRBV28 to TRBJ2-3; 9 bases map to TRBD2. The CDR3 runs 16 residues. Germline loops: CDR1 MDHEN, CDR2 SYDVKM. Losses at the gene ends were 5 bases for V and 4 bases for J; bases not matched to a gene: 10. CDR3 residues: CASSAIAGAAADTQYF. For the CDR3, the DNA is TGTGCCAGCAGTGCCATAGCGGGAGCGGCGGCAGATACGCAGTATTTT.

This clonotype was recorded at least ten times. The V call is TRBV6-5, the J call TRBJ1-4, with D tentatively TRBD1 (6 bases). V dropped 4 bases and J dropped 5 bases, with 14 bases sitting between them. Germline values: CDR1 MNHEY, CDR2 SVGAGI. The CDR3 has 15 residues. CDR3 amino acids: CASSSTDRRNEKLFF. The CDR3 nucleotides read TGTGCCAGCAGTTCCACAGACAGGCGGAATGAAAAACTGTTTTTT.

The V call is TRBV12-3 or TRBV12-4, the J call TRBJ1-6; possible D gene TRBD1, 6 bases. Trimming pared 6 bases from V and 6 bases from J, leaving 15 bases between. The CDR3 length is 15 residues. Here the CDR3 DNA reads TGTGCCAGCAGCCCTGGCGCAGGGGTTAATTCACCCCTCCACTTT. As protein: CASSPGAGVNSPLHF.

The rearrangement links TRBV2 to TRBJ1-5; D unresolved. This CDR3 has 12 amino acids. Germline V CDR1 and CDR2: SNHLY, FYNNEI. Trimming removed 4 bases at V and 4 bases at J, with 5 bases between. The CDR3 nucleotides are TGTGCCAGCAGTGTTAGAAATCAGCCCCAGCATTTT. Its translation: CASSVRNQPQHF.

V and J are TRBV9 and TRBJ1-6; D ambiguous. The V gene's germline CDR1 is SGDLS and CDR2 YYNGEE. Trimming shortened V by 3 bases and J by 11 bases, and 3 bases separated the two germline ends. This CDR3 region has 10 residues. CDR3 amino acids: CASSDAPLHF. The DNA of the CDR3 is TGTGCCAGCAGCGATGCACCCCTCCACTTT.

This clonotype showed up just a few times. The chain couples TRBV15 to TRBJ2-7, with D hard to call. The CDR3 has 14 amino acids. V lost 2 bases to trimming and J lost 3 bases, with 11 bases between them. Germline CDR1 LNHNV, CDR2 YYDKDF (reference sequence). CDR3 nucleotides: TGTGCCACCAGCAGATCCCGCCTCTTCTACGAGCAGTACTTC. Its translation is CATSRSRLFYEQYF. The full variable domain, in which reference TRBV15 and TRBJ2-7 provide the parts outside the CDR3, is DAMVIQNPRYQVTQFGKPVTLSCSQTLNHNVMYWYQQKSSQAPKLLFHYYDKDFNNEADTPDNFQSRRPNTSFCFLDIRSPGLGDTAMYLCATSRSRLFYEQYFGPGTRLTVT.

The rearrangement joins TRBV10-3 to TRBJ1-1; D possibly corresponds to TRBD1 (5 bases). CDR1 and CDR2 (germline): ENHRY, SYGVKD. V was clipped by 2 bases and J by 0 bases, with 16 bases between them. There are 17 residues in the CDR3. The CDR3 region is CAISEGQAITMNTEAFF. The CDR3 DNA reads as TGTGCCATCAGTGAGGGACAAGCCATAACGATGAACACTGAAGCTTTCTTT.

This clonotype was seen many times. This rearrangement joins TRBV7-9 to TRBJ1-3; D gene ambiguous. The CDR3 has 17 amino acids. Trimming removed 2 bases from V and 3 bases from J, with 17 bases in between. The germline V gene has CDR1 SEHNR and CDR2 FQNEAQ (reference sequence). This CDR3 reads CASSLLGGGKSGNTIYF. The CDR3 DNA follows: TGTGCCAGCAGCTTATTGGGAGGAGGCAAGAGTGGAAACACCATATATTTT.

This clonotype was observed at least ten times. V and J are TRBV29-1 and TRBJ2-2; possibly TRBD1 or TRBD2 for D (5 bases each). The CDR3 contains 14 residues. Germline loops: CDR1 SQVTM, CDR2 ANQGSEA. Trimming took off 7 bases at V and 2 bases at J, with 14 bases between the two ends. CDR3 DNA: TGCAGCGCAGGGAGTAGGGAAAACACCGGGGAGCTGTTTTTT. This gives the protein CSAGSRENTGELFF.

Ten or more counts support this clonotype. The genes are TRBV5-4 and TRBJ1-4; 11 bases agree with TRBD1. The CDR3 is made up of 18 amino acids. J was trimmed by 8 bases and V by 2 bases; bases with no gene match: 14. Germline lookup yields CDR1 SGHNT and CDR2 YYREEE (reference sequence). The CDR3 here is CASSFVGQGDEGDEKLFF. The CDR3 coding sequence is TGTGCCAGCAGCTTCGTGGGACAGGGGGACGAAGGGGACGAAAAACTGTTTTTT.

This clonotype has ten or more counts. CDR3 DNA sequence: TGCGCCAGCAGCCAAGACAAGACCTACGAGCAGTACTTC. It is translated as CASSQDKTYEQYF. The chain recombines TRBV4-1 with TRBJ2-7, with D uncertain. V lost 0 bases and J 2 bases, leaving 5 bases between the germline ends. There are 13 residues in the CDR3. In germline, CDR1 is MGHRA, CDR2 YSYEKL.

Only one count was recorded for this clonotype. The chain links TRBV2 to TRBJ2-7; unclear D gene. This CDR3 comprises 13 residues. With 4 bases removed from V and 1 base from J, the gap between germline ends came to 8 bases. Germline CDR1 reads SNHLY; CDR2 reads FYNNEI. CDR3 in amino acids: CASSAANSYEQYF. The DNA of the CDR3 is TGTGCCAGCAGTGCAGCAAATTCCTACGAGCAGTACTTC. Using reference TRBV2 and TRBJ2-7 for the parts outside the CDR3, the full variable domain is EPEVTQTPSHQVTQMGQEVILRCVPISNHLYFYWYRQILGQKVEFLVSFYNNEISEKSEIFDDQFSVERPDGSNFTLKIRSTKLEDSAMYFCASSAANSYEQYFGPGTRLTVT.

In its sample, this clonotype was seen a few times. V gene TRBV3-1 combines with J gene TRBJ1-5; the D is unclear. The CDR3 runs 15 residues. Trimming stripped 4 bases from V and 4 bases from J, with 14 bases between. Germline CDR1 is LGHDT and CDR2 is YNNKEL (reference sequence). The chain's CDR3 is CASSPLPVGNQPQHF. CDR3 DNA sequence: TGTGCCAGCAGCCCCCTCCCGGTGGGAAATCAGCCCCAGCATTTT.

The chain carries TRBV20-1 and TRBJ2-7; D gene ambiguous. CDR1 and CDR2 from the germline V gene are DFQATT and SNEGSKA (reference sequence). V was shortened by 5 bases and J by 0 bases, with 8 bases between the two germline ends. The CDR3 is 12 residues long. This CDR3 is CSAWADSYEQYF. CDR3 bases: TGCAGTGCTTGGGCCGACTCCTACGAGCAGTACTTC.

As regards this clonotype: A much larger clone differs from this one at a single base, so this may be a read error. The chain carries TRBV5-1 and TRBJ2-3; maybe TRBD2 (6 bases). The CDR3 runs 14 residues. The germline V gene encodes CDR1 SGHRS and CDR2 YFSETQ. V dropped 0 bases and J dropped 3 bases, with 8 bases sitting between them. DNA for the CDR3: TGCGCCAGCAGCTTGGGCGGGATGACAGATACGCAGTATTTT. It encodes CASSLGGMTDTQYF. The full variable domain, rest sourced from reference TRBV5-1 and TRBJ2-3, is KAGVTQTPRYLIKTRGQQVTLSCSPISGHRSVSWYQQTPGQGLQFLFEYFSETQRNKGNFPGRFSGRQFSNSRSEMNVSTLELGDSALYLCASSLGGMTDTQYFGPGTRLTVL.

This CDR3 reads CASSEYGGRASPLHF. In nucleotides, the CDR3 is TGTGCCAGCAGTGAATATGGGGGGAGGGCCTCACCCCTCCACTTT. The V and J genes are TRBV25-1 and TRBJ1-6; D is possibly TRBD1 (5 bases). CDR1 is MGHDK, CDR2 SYGVNS, per germline. The CDR3 totals 15 residues. Trimming removed 0 bases at V and 10 bases at J, with 13 bases between.